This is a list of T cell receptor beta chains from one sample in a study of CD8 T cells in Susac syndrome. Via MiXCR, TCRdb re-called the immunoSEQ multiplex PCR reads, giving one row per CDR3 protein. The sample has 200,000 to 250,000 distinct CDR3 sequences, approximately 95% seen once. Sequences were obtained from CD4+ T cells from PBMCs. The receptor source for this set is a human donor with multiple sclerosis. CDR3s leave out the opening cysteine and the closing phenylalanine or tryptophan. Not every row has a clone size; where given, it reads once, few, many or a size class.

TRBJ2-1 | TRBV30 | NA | AWSRAYNEQF
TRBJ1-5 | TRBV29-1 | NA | SVSRDHNQPQH
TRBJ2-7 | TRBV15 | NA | ATSRAGQGYEQY
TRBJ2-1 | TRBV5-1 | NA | ASSQNNEQF
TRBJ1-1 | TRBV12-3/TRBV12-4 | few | ASSLPGNTEAF
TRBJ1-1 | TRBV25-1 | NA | ASSLGIRGTEAF
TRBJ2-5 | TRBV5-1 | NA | ASSWGETQY
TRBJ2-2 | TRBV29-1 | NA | SVERAGELF
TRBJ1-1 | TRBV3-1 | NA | ASSHSGGWNTEAF
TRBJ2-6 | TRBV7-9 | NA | ATKNSGANVLT
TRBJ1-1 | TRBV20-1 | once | SVGSIRTEAF
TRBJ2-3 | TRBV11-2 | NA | ASSLRGLAGDTDTQY
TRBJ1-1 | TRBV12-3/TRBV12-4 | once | ASSLERSVEAF